The 29 T cell receptor beta chains below were found in one sample sequenced in a study of blood T cell repertoires in COVID-19. Generated by immunoSEQ multiplex PCR, the TCRdb table keeps only in-frame clones and is missing some. This sample carries tens of thousands of clones, around 83% of them seen once, and the ten largest clones take roughly 8.2%. The material sequenced was peripheral blood. These receptors were taken from a human donor in a cohort sampled during active COVID-19.

This clone was found a few times. The rearrangement joins TRBV5-4 to TRBJ2-1; 12 nucleotides match TRBD1. V trimming: 4 bases; J trimming: 8 bases; junction bases outside the gene matches: 4. Per germline, CDR1 SGHNT and CDR2 YYREEE (reference sequence). This CDR3 region has 14 residues. CDR3 DNA: TGTGCCAGCAGCCCCGGGACAGGGGGCGATGAGCAGTTCTTC. Its protein product is CASSPGTGGDEQFF.

The chain carries TRBV7-9 and TRBJ1-5; the D gene is possibly TRBD1 (6 bases). The length of the CDR3 is 15 residues. Germline CDR1 reads SEHNR; CDR2 reads FQNEAQ (reference sequence). Trimming cost V 1 base and J 5 bases, with 12 bases left between them. The CDR3 reads CASSLGGGAHQPQHF. CDR3 nucleotides: TGTGCCAGCAGCTTAGGAGGGGGGGCTCATCAGCCCCAGCATTTT.

This chain uses TRBV7-9 with TRBJ2-3, with D perhaps TRBD1 (6 bases). Trimming took 6 bases from V and 4 from J, leaving 20 bases between them. This CDR3 comprises 16 residues. From germline, CDR1 is SEHNR and CDR2 FQNEAQ (reference sequence). The CDR3: CASSSGTPSGSDTQYF. The CDR3 DNA follows: TGTGCCAGCAGTTCCGGGACACCCTCAGGATCAGATACGCAGTATTTT.

The CDR3 DNA reads TGTGCCAGCAGCTCGCCACTAGCGGGAGGTAATGATGAGCAGTTCTTC. Translation: CASSSPLAGGNDEQFF. V usage is TRBV7-9 and J usage is TRBJ2-1; 12 bases are a match to TRBD2. The CDR3 is 16 residues long. V lost 4 bases to trimming and J lost 8 bases; unmatched junction nucleotides: 9. The V gene's germline CDR1 is SEHNR and CDR2 FQNEAQ (reference sequence).

The J gene is TRBJ2-2, the V gene TRBV11-1; 8 bases agree with TRBD2. Germline V lookup: CDR1 SGHAT, CDR2 FQDESV (reference sequence). V shed 0 bases and J 6 bases; nucleotides not matched to a gene: 6. This CDR3 contains 16 residues. CDR3 in amino acids: CASSLAAGGGSGELFF. CDR3 nucleotides: TGTGCCAGCAGCTTAGCGGCGGGAGGAGGTTCCGGGGAGCTGTTTTTT.

The rearrangement uses TRBV5-1 and TRBJ2-2; 8 bases align to TRBD2. Germline trimming cut 4 bases from V and 2 bases from J; bases unmatched to any gene: 7. Germline CDR1 is SGHRS and CDR2 is YFSETQ. The CDR3 runs to 16 residues. The CDR3 nucleotides are TGCGCCAGCAGCCCCACCGGGAGGGCCAACACCGGGGAGCTGTTTTTT. Translating gives CASSPTGRANTGELFF.

The chain carries TRBV7-2 and TRBJ1-6; TRBD1 is a possible D gene (5 bases). The V gene lost 3 bases and the J gene lost 9 bases, with 9 bases spanning the gap. CDR1 and CDR2 (germline): SGHTA, FQGNSA. The CDR3 has 13 residues. CDR3 bases: TGTGCCAGCAGCTTGGGCAGGGCTTCACCCCTCCACTTT. Its protein product is CASSLGRASPLHF.

This clone is medium-sized. The chain uses TRBV6-2 or TRBV6-3 and TRBJ2-5; the D gene is possibly TRBD2 (6 bases). The CDR3 sequence is 14 residues long. Trimming shortened V by 2 bases and J by 4 bases, and 11 bases separated the two germline ends. Germline CDR1 reads MNHEY; CDR2 reads SVGEGT. The CDR3 nucleotides are TGTGCCAGCAGTTACGGCGGGGAGCGAGAGACCCAGTACTTC. Protein: CASSYGGERETQYF.

The J gene is TRBJ2-1, the V gene TRBV7-9, with 10 bases that match TRBD2. Germline V lookup: CDR1 SEHNR, CDR2 FQNEAQ (reference sequence). The CDR3 is 15 amino acids. After removal of 5 bases from V and 2 bases from J, the junction contained 3 bases not matched to a gene. The CDR3 is CASSPSGSTYNEQFF. The CDR3 DNA reads TGTGCCAGCAGCCCTAGCGGGAGTACCTACAATGAGCAGTTCTTC.

The chain links TRBV6-5 to TRBJ2-1; TRBD1 matches 8 bases. The CDR3 has 15 amino acids. V shed 0 bases, J shed 4 bases, and the junction held 2 bases outside the gene matches. Germline CDR1 reads MNHEY; CDR2 reads SVGAGI. CDR3 protein: CASSYSRGQYNEQFF. The CDR3 coding sequence is TGTGCCAGCAGTTACTCCAGGGGGCAATACAATGAGCAGTTCTTC.

The rearrangement uses TRBV19 and TRBJ1-5, with D unclear. The V end lost 5 bases, the J end lost 0 bases, and 11 bases lay between the germline ends. This CDR3 is 15 amino acids long. Germline V gene sequence: CDR1 LNHDA, CDR2 SQIVND (reference sequence). The CDR3 loop is CASSPDSYSNQPQHF. CDR3 DNA sequence: TGTGCCAGTAGTCCCGACTCCTATAGCAATCAGCCCCAGCATTTT.

This clone came up a few times. The V call is TRBV6-5, the J call TRBJ2-1; 9 bases fit TRBD2. The CDR3 is made up of 13 amino acids. V gave up 4 bases and J gave up 15 bases; unmatched junction bases: 10. The germline V gene encodes CDR1 MNHEY and CDR2 SVGAGI. The CDR3 DNA is TGTGCCAGCAGTTCACCCCACCTAGCGGGACTGTTCTTC. It translates to CASSSPHLAGLFF.

The J gene is TRBJ2-3, the V gene TRBV20-1; D remains ambiguous. Germline CDR1 reads DFQATT; CDR2 reads SNEGSKA (reference sequence). Trimming stripped 5 bases from V and 3 bases from J, with 6 bases between. The CDR3 extends over 11 amino acids. The CDR3 sequence: CSALGTDTQYF. DNA for the CDR3: TGCAGTGCTCTCGGGACAGATACGCAGTATTTT.

V is TRBV5-1 and J is TRBJ2-1; the match to TRBD2 covers 10 bases. The CDR3 totals 15 residues. The J segment lost 2 bases and the V segment lost 3 bases, leaving 2 bases of the junction unmatched. The germline V gene encodes CDR1 SGHRS and CDR2 YFSETQ. The CDR3 protein is CASSSGTSAYNEQFF. The CDR3 nucleotides are TGCGCCAGCAGCTCCGGGACTAGCGCCTACAATGAGCAGTTCTTC.

The rearrangement links TRBV7-8 to TRBJ2-7, with 14 bases that match TRBD2. The CDR3 runs to 15 residues. Trimming cost V 5 bases and J 2 bases; bases outside gene matches: 2. CDR1 is SGHVS and CDR2 is FQNEAQ in the germline V gene. CDR3 protein: CASSGGLAGAYEQYF. The DNA for the CDR3 is TGTGCCAGCAGCGGGGGACTAGCGGGAGCCTACGAGCAGTACTTC.

J is TRBJ2-7 and V is TRBV29-1; TRBD1 is a possible D gene (7 bases). Trimming stripped 5 bases from V and 5 bases from J, with 16 bases between. Germline-derived CDR1 and CDR2 are SQVTM and ANQGSEA. The CDR3 has 13 residues. CDR3 region: CSVNGGRGDEQYF. The CDR3 region has the DNA TGCAGCGTTAACGGCGGCAGGGGGGACGAGCAGTACTTC.

This clone was detected only once. The gene calls are TRBV5-6 and TRBJ2-1; 8 nucleotides agree with TRBD2. CDR1 is SGHDT and CDR2 is YYEEEE in the germline V gene. The CDR3 contains 13 residues. V lost 2 bases to trimming and J lost 15 bases; unmatched junction nucleotides: 10. CDR3 in amino acids: CASSFREGEDLFF. CDR3 bases: TGTGCCAGCAGCTTCCGGGAGGGAGAGGATCTGTTCTTC.

This clone appeared a single time. This sequence joins TRBV6-1 and TRBJ1-1; no clear D. This CDR3 is built from 14 residues. Germline CDR1 is MNHNS and CDR2 is SASEGT. The V end lost 2 bases, the J end lost 7 bases, and 14 bases lay between the germline ends. CDR3 loop: CASSERRGSNEAFF. DNA for the CDR3: TGTGCCAGCAGTGAAAGGCGCGGCAGCAATGAAGCTTTCTTT.

The chain employs TRBV7-6 and TRBJ2-7, with 8 bases lining up with TRBD2. This CDR3 spans 13 amino acids. V gave up 4 bases and J gave up 4 bases; unmatched junction bases: 3. CDR1 SGHVS and CDR2 FNYEAQ come from the germline V gene. As DNA, the CDR3 is TGTGCCAGCAGCTCGACTAGCGCGTACGAGCAGTACTTC. Encoded protein: CASSSTSAYEQYF.

The chain joins TRBV20-1 to TRBJ2-3, with a tentative D call TRBD2 (6 bases). Germline values: CDR1 DFQATT, CDR2 SNEGSKA (reference sequence). The CDR3 totals 13 residues. V lost 3 bases and J lost 3, with 10 bases in between. CDR3 nucleotide sequence: TGCAGTGCTAGTGGGACTCTAACAGATACGCAGTATTTT. This translates into CSASGTLTDTQYF.

V and J are TRBV11-1 and TRBJ2-3, with 8 bases that match TRBD2. CDR1 and CDR2 from the germline V gene are SGHAT and FQDESV (reference sequence). Losses at the gene ends were 2 bases for V and 3 bases for J; bases not matched to a gene: 4. The CDR3 runs 15 residues. CDR3 nucleotides: TGTGCCAGCAGCTTAAGGTCTAGCGGGACAGATACGCAGTATTTT. It translates to CASSLRSSGTDTQYF.

V gene TRBV28 combines with J gene TRBJ2-7; D is unclear. The germline CDR1 and CDR2 sequences are MDHEN and SYDVKM. The V end was cut by 4 bases, the J end by 2 bases, with 12 bases between. There are 14 residues in the CDR3. In DNA form, the CDR3 reads TGTGCCAGCAGTTACCCCAGGAATACCTACGAGCAGTACTTC. Its translation: CASSYPRNTYEQYF.

The J gene is TRBJ1-1, the V gene TRBV27; tentatively, D is TRBD1 (5 bases). Germline V gene sequence: CDR1 MNHEY, CDR2 SMNVEV (reference sequence). Trimming removed 4 bases at V and 4 bases at J, with 10 bases between. The CDR3 covers 13 residues. As DNA, the CDR3 is TGTGCCAGCAGTTGGCAGGGCGGCACTGAAGCTTTCTTT. Translating it yields CASSWQGGTEAFF.

The rearrangement joins TRBV27 to TRBJ2-1; TRBD1 agrees at 12 bases. Germline V lookup: CDR1 MNHEY, CDR2 SMNVEV (reference sequence). This CDR3 region has 13 residues. V was pared by 8 bases and J by 8 bases, with 4 bases of the junction left unmatched. The CDR3 loop reads CASRDRGLDEQFF. The CDR3 nucleotides read TGTGCCAGCCGGGACAGGGGGCTGGATGAGCAGTTCTTC.

This chain joins TRBV7-2 and TRBJ1-3; 8 nucleotides match TRBD1. The CDR3 is made up of 14 amino acids. V shed 5 bases, J shed 5 bases, and the junction held 5 bases outside the gene matches. Germline assignment: CDR1 SGHTA and CDR2 FQGNSA. CDR3 nucleotide sequence: TGTGCCAGCAGCCCCGGACAGGGTAGAAACACCATATATTTT. Amino acids: CASSPGQGRNTIYF.

The V call is TRBV5-8, the J call TRBJ1-2; D is unresolved. This CDR3 contains 12 residues. Trimming took off 5 bases at V and 4 bases at J, with 9 bases between the two ends. CDR1 and CDR2 (germline): SGHTS, YDEGEE. The CDR3 sequence: CASRERAYGYTF. CDR3 bases: TGTGCCAGCAGAGAGAGGGCCTATGGCTACACCTTC.

V usage is TRBV19 and J usage is TRBJ1-2; perhaps TRBD1 as D (6 bases). Trimming cost V 7 bases and J 7 bases, with 19 bases left between them. This CDR3 has 14 amino acids. Germline V gives CDR1 LNHDA, CDR2 SQIVND (reference sequence). The CDR3 sequence is CASTSRGLMFGYTF. CDR3 in DNA: TGTGCCAGTACTAGCAGGGGCTTGATGTTTGGCTACACCTTC.

The rearrangement links TRBV7-6 to TRBJ2-1; D may be TRBD2 (6 bases). In germline, CDR1 is SGHVS, CDR2 FNYEAQ. Trimming took off 1 base at V and 2 bases at J, with 9 bases between the two ends. The CDR3 covers 15 residues. The CDR3 loop reads CASSLEGGPYNEQFF. CDR3 sequence (DNA): TGTGCCAGCAGCTTAGAAGGAGGGCCCTACAATGAGCAGTTCTTC.

The V gene is TRBV28, the J gene TRBJ2-5; perhaps TRBD1 as D (6 bases). The CDR3 length is 14 residues. Trimming cost V 1 base and J 4 bases, with 10 bases left between them. The germline V gene encodes CDR1 MDHEN and CDR2 SYDVKM. CDR3 nucleotides: TGTGCCAGCAGTTTATCAGGGGTTGGAGAGACCCAGTACTTC. Translating gives CASSLSGVGETQYF.